A single sample is the source of the 32 T cell receptor beta chains below, sequenced in a study of beta chain features in type 1 diabetes. Isolated RNA was reverse transcribed in full, so expressed TCRB transcripts were sequenced. Data came from immunoSEQ multiplex PCR; TCRdb stores just in-frame clones and leaves some out. The table shows roughly 150,000 clones, with roughly 10% occurring only once. No cognate antigen is known for these TCRs. The study's findings and limits: In all four CD4+ subsets, TCRB CDR3 length was significantly, moderately reduced in type 1 diabetes.

The source material was central memory CD4+ T cells from blood. These receptor sequences come from a woman aged 25 to 45 with type 1 diabetes.

This chain links TRBV5-1 with TRBJ2-5; TRBD2 agrees at 14 bases. This CDR3 spans 18 amino acids. V shed 4 bases, J shed 5 bases, and the junction held 13 bases outside the gene matches. The germline gives CDR1 SGHRS, CDR2 YFSETQ. The CDR3 spells CASSLGTSGRIERETQYF. For the CDR3, the DNA is TGCGCCAGCAGCCTCGGGACTAGCGGGAGAATTGAGCGGGAGACCCAGTACTTC.

This clone was detected a few times. J is TRBJ1-2 and V is TRBV30; TRBD1 agrees at 7 bases. This CDR3 contains 12 residues. V trimming: 2 bases; J trimming: 4 bases; junction bases outside the gene matches: 1. Germline loops: CDR1 GTSNPN, CDR2 SVGIG (reference sequence). This CDR3 reads CAWSRDSYGYTF. In DNA form, the CDR3 reads TGTGCCTGGAGTAGGGACAGCTATGGCTACACCTTC.

The J gene is TRBJ2-1, the V gene TRBV14, with 8 bases identical to TRBD2. Losses at the gene ends were 1 base for V and 7 bases for J; bases not matched to a gene: 6. This CDR3 region has 15 residues. CDR1 SGHDN and CDR2 FVKESK come from the germline V gene. The CDR3 DNA sequence: TGTGCCAGCAGCCAAGTCAGCGGGAGCTCGAATGAGCAGTTCTTC. It specifies CASSQVSGSSNEQFF. Complete variable domain (other parts from reference TRBV14 and TRBJ2-1): EAGVTQFPSHSVIEKGQTVTLRCDPISGHDNLYWYRRVMGKEIKFLLHFVKESKQDESGMPNNRFLAERTGGTYSTLKVQPAELEDSGVYFCASSQVSGSSNEQFFGPGTRLTVL.

This clone was seen a handful of times. V is TRBV7-3 and J is TRBJ2-2; 11 nucleotides agree with TRBD1. After removal of 4 bases from V and 7 bases from J, the junction contained 2 bases not matched to a gene. CDR3 length: 14 amino acids. Germline assignment: CDR1 SGHTA and CDR2 FQGTGA. CDR3 residues: CASSWDRGYGELFF. As DNA, the CDR3 is TGTGCCAGCAGCTGGGACAGGGGGTACGGGGAGCTGTTTTTT.

V is TRBV9 and J is TRBJ2-7, with TRBD2 matching over 10 bases. Germline-derived CDR1 and CDR2 are SGDLS and YYNGEE. CDR3 size: 17 residues. V shed 0 bases and J 3 bases; nucleotides not matched to a gene: 9. CDR3 region: CASSVALVRLAGYEQYF. CDR3 DNA: TGTGCCAGCAGCGTAGCCCTAGTTCGACTAGCGGGCTACGAGCAGTACTTC. Together with reference TRBV9 and TRBJ2-7, the CDR3 gives the full variable domain: DSGVTQTPKHLITATGQRVTLRCSPRSGDLSVYWYQQSLDQGLQFLIQYYNGEERAKGNILERFSAQQFPDLHSELNLSSLELGDSALYFCASSVALVRLAGYEQYFGPGTRLTVT.

This sequence joins TRBV10-3 and TRBJ2-3, with D unresolved. V was pared by 3 bases and J by 0 bases, with 10 bases between. CDR1 and CDR2 from the germline V gene are ENHRY and SYGVKD. The CDR3 runs 15 residues. The CDR3 sequence: CAISDFSSSTDTQYF. The CDR3 region has the DNA TGTGCCATCAGTGACTTCTCGTCTAGCACAGATACGCAGTATTTT.

This chain connects TRBV11-2 to TRBJ1-2; tentative D call: TRBD1 (6 bases). The V and J ends lost 2 bases and 5 bases respectively, with 15 bases between them. The CDR3 consists of 15 residues. Germline CDR1 is SGHAT and CDR2 is FQNNGV. CDR3 residues: CASSLRGDTHYGYTF. The CDR3 region has the DNA TGTGCCAGCAGCTTACGGGGGGACACGCATTATGGCTACACCTTC.

A few counts support this clone. The V call is TRBV5-4, the J call TRBJ2-2; TRBD1 matches 7 bases. Germline CDR1 and CDR2: SGHNT and YYREEE (reference sequence). There are 16 residues in the CDR3. V gave up 3 bases and J gave up 10 bases; unmatched junction bases: 15. The CDR3 region has the DNA TGTGCCAGCAGCTCAGAATCGGGACAGACCTCTACGGAGCTGTTTTTT. It translates to CASSSESGQTSTELFF.

The chain joins TRBV6-1 to TRBJ1-5; D gene ambiguous. The CDR3 totals 14 residues. Germline V lookup: CDR1 MNHNS, CDR2 SASEGT. The V end lost 3 bases, the J end lost 0 bases, and 6 bases lay between the germline ends. CDR3 sequence (DNA): TGTGCCAGCAGTGACCTATATAGCAATCAGCCCCAGCATTTT. Amino acid sequence: CASSDLYSNQPQHF.

This clone appeared a few times. This rearrangement joins TRBV6-5 to TRBJ1-1; tentative D call: TRBD1 (5 bases). The germline CDR1 and CDR2 sequences are MNHEY and SVGAGI. There are 13 residues in the CDR3. V lost 7 bases, J lost 1 base, and 10 bases lay in between. The CDR3 loop reads CASTSDKNTEAFF. In DNA form, the CDR3 reads TGTGCCAGCACCTCGGACAAGAACACTGAAGCTTTCTTT.

In this sample, this clone turned up a few times. The rearrangement uses TRBV5-1 and TRBJ2-3; the match to TRBD2 covers 8 bases. Germline lookup yields CDR1 SGHRS and CDR2 YFSETQ. The J segment lost 1 base and the V segment lost 5 bases, leaving 3 bases of the junction unmatched. The CDR3 extends over 14 amino acids. CDR3 nucleotide sequence: TGCGCCAGCAGGGTGACTAGCGGCACAGATACGCAGTATTTT. This translates into CASRVTSGTDTQYF. Using reference TRBV5-1 and TRBJ2-3 for the parts outside the CDR3, the full variable domain is KAGVTQTPRYLIKTRGQQVTLSCSPISGHRSVSWYQQTPGQGLQFLFEYFSETQRNKGNFPGRFSGRQFSNSRSEMNVSTLELGDSALYLCASRVTSGTDTQYFGPGTRLTVL.

This clone has just a few counts. This chain links TRBV28 with TRBJ2-2; TRBD1 agrees at 9 bases. V dropped 8 bases and J dropped 3; count of bases not matched to a gene: 4. The length of the CDR3 is 14 residues. CDR1 and CDR2 (germline): MDHEN, SYDVKM. CDR3 region: CASAQGADTGELFF. The CDR3 bases are TGTGCCAGCGCACAGGGGGCCGACACCGGGGAGCTGTTTTTT.

This clone has more than one count but fewer than ten. This chain joins TRBV7-9 and TRBJ2-7, with 7 bases lining up with TRBD2. V lost 4 bases and J lost 3; bases outside the gene matches: 12. Germline V gene data show CDR1 as SEHNR and CDR2 as FQNEAQ (reference sequence). There are 16 residues in the CDR3. The CDR3 sequence: CASSSGGRGDYYEQYF. The DNA for the CDR3 is TGTGCCAGCAGCTCCGGGGGGAGAGGGGACTACTACGAGCAGTACTTC.

This chain connects TRBV18 to TRBJ1-1; 7 nucleotides align to TRBD1. J gave up 4 bases and V 4 bases, and 9 bases lay outside the gene matches. The CDR3 is 15 amino acids. Germline V gene data show CDR1 as KGHSH and CDR2 as LQKENI. The CDR3 DNA reads TGTGCCAGCTCACTGAGGACAGGTGATGGCACTGAAGCTTTCTTT. It specifies CASSLRTGDGTEAFF. The complete variable domain, with remaining parts taken from reference TRBV18 and TRBJ1-1, reads NAGVMQNPRHLVRRRGQEARLRCSPMKGHSHVYWYRQLPEEGLKFMVYLQKENIIDESGMPKERFSAEFPKEGPSILRIQQVVRGDSAAYFCASSLRTGDGTEAFFGQGTRLTVV.

This clone was observed a handful of times. The V and J genes are TRBV15 and TRBJ1-1; D not certain. V was cut by 3 bases and J by 1 base, with 9 bases left in between. Germline lookup yields CDR1 LNHNV and CDR2 YYDKDF (reference sequence). This CDR3 has 14 residues. The CDR3 DNA is TGTGCCACCAGCAGGGAACAGACGAACACTGAAGCTTTCTTT. Protein: CATSREQTNTEAFF.

The rearrangement uses TRBV2 and TRBJ2-3; 7 positions agree with TRBD2. Trimming cost V 3 bases and J 2 bases; bases outside gene matches: 8. The germline V gene has CDR1 SNHLY and CDR2 FYNNEI. CDR3 length equals 16 residues. CDR3 loop: CASSDGVSGPTDTQYF. CDR3 nucleotide sequence: TGTGCCAGCAGTGACGGAGTTAGCGGGCCCACAGATACGCAGTATTTT.

This clone was seen a handful of times. The chain recombines TRBV7-9 with TRBJ2-2; TRBD2 matches 12 bases. Looked up from germline, CDR1 is SEHNR and CDR2 is FQNEAQ (reference sequence). V was pared by 6 bases and J by 6 bases, with 2 bases of the junction left unmatched. The CDR3 length is 14 residues. CDR3 DNA sequence: TGTGCCAGCAGGACTAGCGGGAGCGCCGGGGAGCTGTTTTTT. It encodes CASRTSGSAGELFF.

The chain couples TRBV7-9 to TRBJ1-1; 7 bases agree with TRBD1. This CDR3 comprises 14 residues. Germline lookup yields CDR1 SEHNR and CDR2 FQNEAQ (reference sequence). V shed 5 bases and J 1 base; nucleotides not matched to a gene: 4. The chain's CDR3 is CASSVTGANTEAFF. The DNA for the CDR3 is TGTGCCAGCAGCGTAACAGGGGCGAACACTGAAGCTTTCTTT.

The chain recombines TRBV5-1 with TRBJ2-7, with a tentative D call TRBD2 (5 bases). The germline V gene has CDR1 SGHRS and CDR2 YFSETQ. This CDR3 spans 13 amino acids. The V end lost 4 bases, the J end lost 2 bases, and 10 bases lay between the germline ends. CDR3 amino acids: CASSPLGTYEQYF. The CDR3 DNA reads as TGCGCCAGCAGCCCACTAGGGACCTACGAGCAGTACTTC.

The chain links TRBV4-2 to TRBJ2-4, with 7 bases identical to TRBD2. V shed 3 bases, J shed 1 base, and the junction held 15 bases outside the gene matches. CDR1 LGHNA and CDR2 YNFKEQ come from the germline V gene. The CDR3 consists of 19 residues. As DNA, the CDR3 is TGTGCCAGCAGCCAGATTGGGGGAGGGCCCTCTAGGGCCAAAAACATTCAGTACTTC. The encoded protein is CASSQIGGGPSRAKNIQYF.

This clone turned up a few times. The V gene is TRBV5-4, the J gene TRBJ1-1; TRBD1 matches at 7 bases. The germline CDR1 and CDR2 sequences are SGHNT and YYREEE (reference sequence). Losses at the gene ends were 5 bases for V and 0 bases for J; bases not matched to a gene: 4. This CDR3 spans 14 amino acids. In nucleotides, the CDR3 is TGTGCCAGCAGACAACAGGGGATGAACACTGAAGCTTTCTTT. Amino acid sequence: CASRQQGMNTEAFF.

The J gene is TRBJ1-5, the V gene TRBV19; D remains unclear. CDR1 is LNHDA, CDR2 SQIVND, per germline (reference sequence). The CDR3 has 13 residues. Deletions cut 6 bases from V and 3 bases from J, with 9 bases between. The CDR3 here is CASSSVNNQPQHF. CDR3 nucleotides: TGTGCCAGTAGCAGCGTTAACAATCAGCCCCAGCATTTT.

The chain carries TRBV29-1 and TRBJ1-2; tentatively, D is TRBD1 (6 bases). The CDR3 is 13 residues long. The germline V gene has CDR1 SQVTM and CDR2 ANQGSEA. CDR3 protein: CSSNQGPLGGYTF. In nucleotides, the CDR3 is TGCAGTTCCAACCAGGGGCCCTTAGGAGGCTACACCTTC. Filled out from reference TRBV29-1 and TRBJ1-2, the complete variable domain reads SAVISQKPSRDICQRGTSLTIQCQVDSQVTMMFWYRQQPGQSLTLIATANQGSEATYESGFVIDKFPISRPNLTFSTLTVSNMSPEDSSIYLCSSNQGPLGGYTFGSGTRLTVV.

This clone showed up just a few times. The chain is built from TRBV5-1 and TRBJ1-2, with 12 bases that match TRBD1. J was trimmed by 8 bases and V by 3 bases; bases with no gene match: 8. The CDR3 length is 15 residues. The germline gives CDR1 SGHRS, CDR2 YFSETQ. Here the CDR3 reads CASSSPGQGARGYTF. CDR3 DNA sequence: TGCGCCAGCAGCTCGCCGGGACAGGGGGCGAGAGGCTACACCTTC.

The chain links TRBV28 to TRBJ2-1; no reliable D call. V lost 6 bases to trimming and J lost 1 base, with 10 bases between them. Germline V gene data show CDR1 as MDHEN and CDR2 as SYDVKM. The CDR3 consists of 14 residues. The CDR3 is CASSSPGSYNEQFF. CDR3 DNA: TGTGCCAGCAGCTCCCCAGGATCCTACAATGAGCAGTTCTTC.

This chain links TRBV9 with TRBJ2-3; a weak D match, TRBD1 (6 bases). The CDR3 is 14 residues long. V was trimmed by 1 base and J by 6 bases, leaving 12 bases between them. Germline V gives CDR1 SGDLS, CDR2 YYNGEE. The CDR3 DNA follows: TGTGCCAGCAGCGTAAGGGGGATTATCGATACGCAGTATTTT. This codes for CASSVRGIIDTQYF.

V gene TRBV18 combines with J gene TRBJ2-7; TRBD1 might be the D (5 bases). Germline V gene data show CDR1 as KGHSH and CDR2 as LQKENI. There are 15 residues in the CDR3. V was cut by 5 bases and J by 0 bases, with 14 bases left in between. The CDR3 DNA follows: TGTGCCAGCTCATTTGGAGAGACAGTCTCCTACGAGCAGTACTTC. Translation: CASSFGETVSYEQYF.

This clone has just a few counts. As DNA, the CDR3 is TGTGCCAGCGGGTGGACAGGGGTAGGCTACACCTTC. Encoded protein: CASGWTGVGYTF. This chain uses TRBV27 with TRBJ1-2; 9 bases line up with TRBD1. CDR3 length equals 12 residues. Trimming took 8 bases from V and 8 from J; bases not matched to a gene: 6. Germline CDR1 reads MNHEY; CDR2 reads SMNVEV (reference sequence).

This chain connects TRBV28 to TRBJ2-7, with D unresolved. The CDR3 is 14 residues long. Per germline, CDR1 MDHEN and CDR2 SYDVKM. The ends were cut back, 8 bases at V and 1 base at J, with 15 bases in the middle. CDR3 sequence: CASLQFRGSYEQYF. The CDR3 DNA reads as TGTGCCAGCCTCCAATTCCGCGGTTCCTACGAGCAGTACTTC.

The CDR3 spells CASAIRTGENIQYF. CDR3 nucleotides: TGTGCCAGTGCAATTCGGACAGGCGAAAACATTCAGTACTTC. The chain couples TRBV2 to TRBJ2-4, with TRBD1 matching over 7 bases. Trimming cost V 9 bases and J 5 bases; bases outside gene matches: 10. CDR3 length equals 14 residues. Germline CDR1 is SNHLY and CDR2 is FYNNEI.

The rearrangement joins TRBV7-2 to TRBJ2-3; 7 bases align to TRBD2. V was clipped by 5 bases and J by 4 bases; unmatched bases: 9. The CDR3 is made up of 15 amino acids. Per germline, CDR1 SGHTA and CDR2 FQGNSA. Here the CDR3 reads CASSPWAGAPDTQYF. Here the CDR3 DNA reads TGTGCCAGCAGCCCGTGGGCGGGAGCCCCAGATACGCAGTATTTT.

This chain uses TRBV4-2 with TRBJ1-2, with D hard to call. In germline, CDR1 is LGHNA, CDR2 YNFKEQ. The CDR3 length is 15 residues. V lost 0 bases, J lost 7 bases, and 15 bases lay in between. The CDR3 sequence: CASSQETGSLGGYTF. DNA of the CDR3: TGTGCCAGCAGCCAAGAAACCGGGAGTTTAGGTGGCTACACCTTC.